The clone carrying this TCR beta chain was detected ten times or more. The entry originates in a study of T cells in Graves' hyperthyroidism and ophthalmopathy. This CDR3 contains 15 residues. The V and J ends lost 5 bases and 0 bases respectively, with 11 bases between them. CDR1 and CDR2 from the germline V gene are MDHEN and SYDVKM. Researchers amplified the TCR beta CDR3 regions from RNA transcripts. RT-PCR in the first round (using the HTBI primer set) targeted the TCR CDR3. TCRdb recomputed calls from the multiplex PCR reads with MiXCR, one row per CDR3 protein. Of 600,000 or so distinct CDR3 sequences listed, 13% to 15% are singletons. In the ophthalmopathy cohort, Clinical Activity Score was at least 3, NOSPECS grade at least 4, and duration under 3 months. Each 10 ml fresh peripheral blood draw supplied the PBMCs.

The TCR comes from a woman aged 18 to 35 with Graves' ophthalmopathy. The material sequenced was blood. The genes are TRBV28 and TRBJ1-5; D gene unclear. The chain's CDR3 is CASSLLRFSNQPQHF. The CDR3 DNA is TGTGCCAGCAGTCTCCTCAGGTTTAGCAATCAGCCCCAGCATTTT.